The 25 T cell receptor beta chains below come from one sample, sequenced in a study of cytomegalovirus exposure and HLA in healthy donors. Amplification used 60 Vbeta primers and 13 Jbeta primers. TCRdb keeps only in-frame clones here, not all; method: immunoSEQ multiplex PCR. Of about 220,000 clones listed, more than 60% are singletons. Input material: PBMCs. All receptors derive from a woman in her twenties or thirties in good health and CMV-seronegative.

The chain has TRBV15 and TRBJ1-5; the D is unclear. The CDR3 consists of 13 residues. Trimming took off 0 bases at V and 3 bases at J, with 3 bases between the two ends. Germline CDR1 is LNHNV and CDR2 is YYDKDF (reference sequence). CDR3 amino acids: CATSRDYNQPQHF. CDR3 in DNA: TGTGCCACCAGCAGAGACTACAATCAGCCCCAGCATTTT.

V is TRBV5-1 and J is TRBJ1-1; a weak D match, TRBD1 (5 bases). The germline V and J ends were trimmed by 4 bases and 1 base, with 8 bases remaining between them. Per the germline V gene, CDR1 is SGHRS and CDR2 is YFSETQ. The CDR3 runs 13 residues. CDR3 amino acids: CASSGGTNTEAFF. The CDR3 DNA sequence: TGCGCCAGCAGCGGAGGGACGAACACTGAAGCTTTCTTT.

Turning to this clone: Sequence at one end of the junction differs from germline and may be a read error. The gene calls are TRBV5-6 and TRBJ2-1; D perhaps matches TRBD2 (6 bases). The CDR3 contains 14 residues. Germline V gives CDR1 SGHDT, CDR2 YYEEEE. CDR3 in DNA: TGTGCCAGCGGCTTGTTCCTAGCGATAGCTGAGCAGTTCTTC. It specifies CASGLFLAIAEQFF.

The CDR3 here is CASSPSGGPYEQYF. DNA of the CDR3: TGTGCCAGCTCACCTTCAGGGGGTCCCTACGAGCAGTACTTC. This chain joins TRBV18 and TRBJ2-7; 7 nucleotides agree with TRBD1. This CDR3 is 14 amino acids long. With 3 bases clipped from V and 2 bases from J, the junction kept 4 bases outside the gene matches. Per the germline V gene, CDR1 is KGHSH and CDR2 is LQKENI.

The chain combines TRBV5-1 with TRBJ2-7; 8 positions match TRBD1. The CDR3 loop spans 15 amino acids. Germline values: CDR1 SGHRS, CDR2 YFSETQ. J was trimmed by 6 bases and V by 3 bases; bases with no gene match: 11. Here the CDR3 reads CASSSGQAQGGEQYF. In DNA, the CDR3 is TGCGCCAGCAGCTCGGGACAGGCCCAAGGCGGCGAGCAGTACTTC.

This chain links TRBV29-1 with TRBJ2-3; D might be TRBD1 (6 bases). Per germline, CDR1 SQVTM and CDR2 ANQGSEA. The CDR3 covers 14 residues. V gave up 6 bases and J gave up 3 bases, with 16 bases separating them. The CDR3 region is CSVRDTPRTDTQYF. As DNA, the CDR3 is TGCAGCGTCCGGGACACCCCGCGGACAGATACGCAGTATTTT.

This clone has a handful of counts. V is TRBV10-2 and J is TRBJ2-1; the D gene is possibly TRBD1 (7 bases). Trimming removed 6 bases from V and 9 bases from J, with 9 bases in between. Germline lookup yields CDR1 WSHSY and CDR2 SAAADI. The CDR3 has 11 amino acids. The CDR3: CASSQGGEQFF. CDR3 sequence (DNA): TGCGCCAGCAGCCAGGGGGGTGAGCAGTTCTTC.

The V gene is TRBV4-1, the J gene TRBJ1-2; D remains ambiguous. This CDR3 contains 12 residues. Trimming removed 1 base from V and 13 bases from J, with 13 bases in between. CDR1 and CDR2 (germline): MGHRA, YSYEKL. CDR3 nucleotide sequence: TGCGCCAGCAGCCAAGGCATCTACGAGCTCACCTTC. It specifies CASSQGIYELTF.

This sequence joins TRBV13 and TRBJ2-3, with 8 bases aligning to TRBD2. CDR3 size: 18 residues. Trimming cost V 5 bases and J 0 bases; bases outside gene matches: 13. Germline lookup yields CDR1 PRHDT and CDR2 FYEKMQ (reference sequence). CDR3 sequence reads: CASSPGRRGLGSTDTQYF. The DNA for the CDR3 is TGTGCCAGCAGCCCGGGGCGTCGGGGACTAGGTAGCACAGATACGCAGTATTTT.

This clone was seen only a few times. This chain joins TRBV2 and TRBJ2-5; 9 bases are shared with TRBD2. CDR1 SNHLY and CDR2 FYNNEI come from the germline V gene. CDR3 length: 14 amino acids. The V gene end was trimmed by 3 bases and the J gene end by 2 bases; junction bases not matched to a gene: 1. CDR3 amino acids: CASSDLAGQETQYF. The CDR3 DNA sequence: TGTGCCAGCAGTGATCTAGCGGGACAAGAGACCCAGTACTTC.

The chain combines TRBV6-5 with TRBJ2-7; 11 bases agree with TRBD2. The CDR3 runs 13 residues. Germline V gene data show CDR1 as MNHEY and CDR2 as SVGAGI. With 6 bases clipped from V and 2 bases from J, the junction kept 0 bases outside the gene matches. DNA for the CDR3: TGTGCCAGCAGACTAGCGGGAGCCTACGAGCAGTACTTC. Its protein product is CASRLAGAYEQYF.

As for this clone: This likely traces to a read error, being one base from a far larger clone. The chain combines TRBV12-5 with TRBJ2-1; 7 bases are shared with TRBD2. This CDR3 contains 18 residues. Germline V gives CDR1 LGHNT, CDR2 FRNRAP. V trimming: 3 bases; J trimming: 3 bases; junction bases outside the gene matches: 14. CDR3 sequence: CASGLPSTPGGYYNEQFF. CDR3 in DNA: TGTGCTAGTGGTTTACCCAGTACCCCCGGGGGGTACTACAATGAGCAGTTCTTC.

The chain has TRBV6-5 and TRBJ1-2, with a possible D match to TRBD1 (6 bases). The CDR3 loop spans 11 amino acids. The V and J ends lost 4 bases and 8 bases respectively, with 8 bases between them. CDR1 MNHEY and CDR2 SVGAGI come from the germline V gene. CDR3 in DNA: TGTGCCAGCAGTTGGCAGGGGGGCTACACCTTC. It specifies CASSWQGGYTF.

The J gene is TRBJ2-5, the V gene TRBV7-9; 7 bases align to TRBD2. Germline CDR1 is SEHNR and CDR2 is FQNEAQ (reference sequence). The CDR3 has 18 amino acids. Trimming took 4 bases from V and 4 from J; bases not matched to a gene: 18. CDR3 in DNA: TGTGCCAGCAGCTCAAACCGGCTAGCGGAAACTTTCGTAGAGACCCAGTACTTC. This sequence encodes CASSSNRLAETFVETQYF.

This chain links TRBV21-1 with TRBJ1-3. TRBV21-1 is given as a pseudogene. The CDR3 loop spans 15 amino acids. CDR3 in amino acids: CASSKCYAPGNTIYF. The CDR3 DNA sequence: TGTGCCAGCAGCAAATGCTACGCCCCTGGAAACACCATATATTTT.

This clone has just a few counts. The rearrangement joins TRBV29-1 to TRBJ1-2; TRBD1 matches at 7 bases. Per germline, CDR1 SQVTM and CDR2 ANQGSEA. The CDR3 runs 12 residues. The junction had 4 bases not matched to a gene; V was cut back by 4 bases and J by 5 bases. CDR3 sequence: CSVAGDRYGYTF. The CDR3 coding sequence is TGCAGCGTTGCGGGGGACAGATATGGCTACACCTTC.

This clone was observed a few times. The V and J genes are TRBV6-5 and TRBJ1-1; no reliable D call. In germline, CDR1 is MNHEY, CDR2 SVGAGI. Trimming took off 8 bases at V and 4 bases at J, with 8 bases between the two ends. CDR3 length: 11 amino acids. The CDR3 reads CASHRSTEAFF. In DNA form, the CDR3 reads TGTGCCAGCCACCGGAGCACTGAAGCTTTCTTT.

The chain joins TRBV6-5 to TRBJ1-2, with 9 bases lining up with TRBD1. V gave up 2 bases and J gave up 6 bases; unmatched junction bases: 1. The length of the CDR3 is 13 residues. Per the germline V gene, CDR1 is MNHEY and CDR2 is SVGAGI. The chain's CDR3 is CASSYGQGNGYTF. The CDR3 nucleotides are TGTGCCAGCAGTTACGGACAGGGGAATGGCTACACCTTC.

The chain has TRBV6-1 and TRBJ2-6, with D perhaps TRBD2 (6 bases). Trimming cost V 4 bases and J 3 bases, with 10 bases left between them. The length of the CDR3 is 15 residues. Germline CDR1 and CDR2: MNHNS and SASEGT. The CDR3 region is CASSVGGYGANVLTF. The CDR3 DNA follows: TGTGCCAGCAGTGTCGGAGGGTATGGGGCCAACGTCCTGACTTTC.

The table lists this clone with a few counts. CDR3 in DNA: TGTGCCACCAGCAGAGATCGGTATGAGCAGTTCTTC. Residues: CATSRDRYEQFF. The gene calls are TRBV15 and TRBJ2-1, with no clear D. The CDR3 has 12 residues. The ends were cut back, 0 bases at V and 8 bases at J, with 5 bases in the middle. The germline V gene has CDR1 LNHNV and CDR2 YYDKDF (reference sequence).

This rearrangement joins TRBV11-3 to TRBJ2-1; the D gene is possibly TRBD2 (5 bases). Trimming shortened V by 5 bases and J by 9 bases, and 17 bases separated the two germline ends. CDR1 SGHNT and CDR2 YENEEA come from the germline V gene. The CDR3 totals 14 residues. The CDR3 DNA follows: TGTGCCAGCAGCCCACGTACTAGGCCCACTGAGCAGTTCTTC. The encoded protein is CASSPRTRPTEQFF.

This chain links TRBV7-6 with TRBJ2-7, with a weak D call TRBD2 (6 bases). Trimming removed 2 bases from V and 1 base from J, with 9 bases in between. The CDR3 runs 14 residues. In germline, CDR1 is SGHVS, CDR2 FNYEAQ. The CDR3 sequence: CASSLTGLSYEQYF. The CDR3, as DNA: TGTGCCAGCAGCTTAACGGGACTTTCCTACGAGCAGTACTTC.

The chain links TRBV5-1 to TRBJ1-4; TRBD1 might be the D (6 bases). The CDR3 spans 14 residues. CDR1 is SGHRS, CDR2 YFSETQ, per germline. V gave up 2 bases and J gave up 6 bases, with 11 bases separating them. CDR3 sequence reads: CASSLDRPDEKLFF. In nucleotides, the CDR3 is TGCGCCAGCAGCTTAGACAGGCCAGATGAAAAACTGTTTTTT.

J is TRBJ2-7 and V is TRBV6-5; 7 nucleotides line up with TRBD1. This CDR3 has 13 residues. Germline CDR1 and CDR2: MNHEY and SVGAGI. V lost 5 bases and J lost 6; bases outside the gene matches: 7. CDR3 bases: TGTGCCAGCAGTGAAGGGGGCAGGCGCGAGCAGTACTTC. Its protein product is CASSEGGRREQYF.

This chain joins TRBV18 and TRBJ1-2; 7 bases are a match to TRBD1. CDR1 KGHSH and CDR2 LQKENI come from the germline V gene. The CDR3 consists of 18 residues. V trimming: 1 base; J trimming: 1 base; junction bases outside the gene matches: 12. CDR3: CASSPQSEWTGGNYGYTF. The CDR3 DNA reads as TGTGCCAGCTCACCACAGTCTGAGTGGACAGGTGGTAACTATGGCTACACCTTC.